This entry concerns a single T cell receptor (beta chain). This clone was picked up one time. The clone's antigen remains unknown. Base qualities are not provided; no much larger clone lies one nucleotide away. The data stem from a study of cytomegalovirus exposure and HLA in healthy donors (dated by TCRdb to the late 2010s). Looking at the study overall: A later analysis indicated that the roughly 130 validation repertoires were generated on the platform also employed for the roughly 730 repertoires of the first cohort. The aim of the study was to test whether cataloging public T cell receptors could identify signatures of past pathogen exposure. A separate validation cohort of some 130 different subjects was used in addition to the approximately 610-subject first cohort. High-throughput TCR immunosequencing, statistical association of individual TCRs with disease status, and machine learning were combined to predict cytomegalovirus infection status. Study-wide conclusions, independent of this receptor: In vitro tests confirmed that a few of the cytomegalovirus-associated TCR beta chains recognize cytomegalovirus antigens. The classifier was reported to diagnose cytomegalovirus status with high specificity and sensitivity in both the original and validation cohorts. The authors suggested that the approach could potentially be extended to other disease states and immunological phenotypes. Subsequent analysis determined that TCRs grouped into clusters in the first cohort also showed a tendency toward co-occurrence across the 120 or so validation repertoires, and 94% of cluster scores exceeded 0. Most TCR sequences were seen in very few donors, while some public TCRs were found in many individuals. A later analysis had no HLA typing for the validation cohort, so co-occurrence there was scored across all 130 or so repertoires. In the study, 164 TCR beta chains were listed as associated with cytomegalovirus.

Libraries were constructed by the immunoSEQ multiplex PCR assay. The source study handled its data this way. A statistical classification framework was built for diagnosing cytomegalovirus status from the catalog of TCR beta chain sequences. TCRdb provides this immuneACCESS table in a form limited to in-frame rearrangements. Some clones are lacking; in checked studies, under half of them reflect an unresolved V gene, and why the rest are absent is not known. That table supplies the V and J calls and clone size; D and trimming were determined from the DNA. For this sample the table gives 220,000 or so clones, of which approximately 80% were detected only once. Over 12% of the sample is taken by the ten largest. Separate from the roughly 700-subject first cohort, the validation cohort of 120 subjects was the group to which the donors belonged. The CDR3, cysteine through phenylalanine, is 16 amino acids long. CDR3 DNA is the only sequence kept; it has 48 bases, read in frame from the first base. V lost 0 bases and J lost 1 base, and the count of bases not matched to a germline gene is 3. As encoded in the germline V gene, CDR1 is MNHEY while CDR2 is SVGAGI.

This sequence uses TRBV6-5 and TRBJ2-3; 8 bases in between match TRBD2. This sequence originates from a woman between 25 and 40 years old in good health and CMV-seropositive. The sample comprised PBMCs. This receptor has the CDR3 CASSYSKLAGTDTQYF. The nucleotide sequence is TGTGCCAGCAGTTACTCGAAACTAGCGGGCACAGATACGCAGTATTTT.